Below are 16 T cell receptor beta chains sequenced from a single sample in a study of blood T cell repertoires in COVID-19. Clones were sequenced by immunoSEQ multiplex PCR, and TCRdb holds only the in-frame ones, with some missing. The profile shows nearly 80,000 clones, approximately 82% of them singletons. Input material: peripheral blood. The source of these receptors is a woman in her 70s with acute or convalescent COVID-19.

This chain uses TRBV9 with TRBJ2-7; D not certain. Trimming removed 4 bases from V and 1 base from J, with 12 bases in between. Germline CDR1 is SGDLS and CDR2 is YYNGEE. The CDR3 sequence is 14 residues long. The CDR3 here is CASSSLPRSYEQYF. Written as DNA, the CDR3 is TGTGCCAGCAGCTCCCTCCCCAGGTCCTACGAGCAGTACTTC.

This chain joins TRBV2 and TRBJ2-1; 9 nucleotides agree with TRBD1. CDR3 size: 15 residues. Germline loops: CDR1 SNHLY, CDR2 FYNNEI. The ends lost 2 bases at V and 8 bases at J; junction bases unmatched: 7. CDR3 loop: CASSESGTGLYEQFF. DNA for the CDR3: TGTGCCAGCAGTGAATCAGGGACAGGGCTGTATGAGCAGTTCTTC.

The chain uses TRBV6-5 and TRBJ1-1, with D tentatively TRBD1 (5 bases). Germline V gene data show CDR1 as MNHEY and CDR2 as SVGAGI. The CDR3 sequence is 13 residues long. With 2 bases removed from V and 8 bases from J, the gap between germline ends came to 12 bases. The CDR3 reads CASSYDRNNEAFF. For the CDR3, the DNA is TGTGCCAGCAGTTACGACAGAAACAACGAAGCTTTCTTT.

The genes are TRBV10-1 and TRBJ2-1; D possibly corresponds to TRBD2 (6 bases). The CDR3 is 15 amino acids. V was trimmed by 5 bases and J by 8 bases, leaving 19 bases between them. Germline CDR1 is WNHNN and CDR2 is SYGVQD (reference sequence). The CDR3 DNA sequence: TGCGCCAGCAGTCCGTCCGGGGGAGGTTGGGATGAGCAGTTCTTC. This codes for CASSPSGGGWDEQFF.

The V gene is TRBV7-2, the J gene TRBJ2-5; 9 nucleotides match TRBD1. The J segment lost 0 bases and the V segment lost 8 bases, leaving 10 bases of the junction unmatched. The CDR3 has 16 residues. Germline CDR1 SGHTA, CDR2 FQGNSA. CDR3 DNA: TGTGCCAGCCGATTACGGACAGGGGTGTACCAAGAGACCCAGTACTTC. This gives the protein CASRLRTGVYQETQYF.

DNA of the CDR3: TGTGCCAGCTCAAGTAGACAGGGGGCTGGGGAGACTGAAGCTTTCTTT. This codes for CASSSRQGAGETEAFF. The chain is built from TRBV18 and TRBJ1-1; 10 bases match TRBD1. The germline V gene has CDR1 KGHSH and CDR2 LQKENI. V dropped 5 bases and J dropped 5; count of bases not matched to a gene: 11. CDR3 length: 16 residues. Full variable domain (remainder filled in from reference TRBV18 and TRBJ1-1): NAGVMQNPRHLVRRRGQEARLRCSPMKGHSHVYWYRQLPEEGLKFMVYLQKENIIDESGMPKERFSAEFPKEGPSILRIQQVVRGDSAAYFCASSSRQGAGETEAFFGQGTRLTVV.

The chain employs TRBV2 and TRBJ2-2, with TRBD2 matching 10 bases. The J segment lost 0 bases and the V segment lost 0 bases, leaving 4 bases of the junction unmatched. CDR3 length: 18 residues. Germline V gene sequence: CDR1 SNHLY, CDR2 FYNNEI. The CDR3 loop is CASSEAASGSTNTGELFF. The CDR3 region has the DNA TGTGCCAGCAGTGAAGCAGCTAGCGGGAGCACGAACACCGGGGAGCTGTTTTTT.

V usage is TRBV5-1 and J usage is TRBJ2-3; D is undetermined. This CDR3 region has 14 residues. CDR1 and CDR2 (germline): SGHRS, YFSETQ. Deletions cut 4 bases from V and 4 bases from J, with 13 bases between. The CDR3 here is CASSALGVADTQYF. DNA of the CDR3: TGCGCCAGCAGCGCGCTGGGCGTGGCAGATACGCAGTATTTT.

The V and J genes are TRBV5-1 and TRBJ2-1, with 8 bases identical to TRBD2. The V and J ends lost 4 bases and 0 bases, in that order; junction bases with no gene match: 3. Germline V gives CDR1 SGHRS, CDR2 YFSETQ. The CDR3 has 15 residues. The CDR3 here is CASSNSGTSYNEQFF. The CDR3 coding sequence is TGCGCCAGCAGCAATAGCGGGACCTCCTACAATGAGCAGTTCTTC.

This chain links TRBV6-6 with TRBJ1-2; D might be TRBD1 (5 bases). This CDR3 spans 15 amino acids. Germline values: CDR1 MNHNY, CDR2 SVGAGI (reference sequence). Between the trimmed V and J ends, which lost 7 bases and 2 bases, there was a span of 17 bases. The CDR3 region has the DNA TGTGCCAGCAATAGAAGGGGCGGATTGAACTATGGCTACACCTTC. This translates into CASNRRGGLNYGYTF.

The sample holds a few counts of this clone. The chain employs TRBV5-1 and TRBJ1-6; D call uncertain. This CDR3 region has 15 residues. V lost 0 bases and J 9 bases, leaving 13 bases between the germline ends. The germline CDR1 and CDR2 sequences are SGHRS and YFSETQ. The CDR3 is CASSLETVRGSPLHF. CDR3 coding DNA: TGCGCCAGCAGCTTGGAAACTGTTCGAGGTTCACCCCTCCACTTT.

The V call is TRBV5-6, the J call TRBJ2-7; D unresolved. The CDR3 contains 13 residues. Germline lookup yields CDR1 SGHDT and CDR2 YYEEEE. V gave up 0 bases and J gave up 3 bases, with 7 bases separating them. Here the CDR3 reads CASSLGRYYEQYF. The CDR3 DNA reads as TGTGCCAGCAGCTTGGGTCGCTACTACGAGCAGTACTTC.

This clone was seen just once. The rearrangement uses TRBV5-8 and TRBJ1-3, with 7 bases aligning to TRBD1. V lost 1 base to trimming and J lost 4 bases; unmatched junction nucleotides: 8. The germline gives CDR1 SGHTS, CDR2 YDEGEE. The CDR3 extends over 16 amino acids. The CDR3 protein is CASSLRRTGGGNTIYF. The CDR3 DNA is TGTGCCAGCAGCTTGAGGCGGACAGGCGGAGGAAACACCATATATTTT.

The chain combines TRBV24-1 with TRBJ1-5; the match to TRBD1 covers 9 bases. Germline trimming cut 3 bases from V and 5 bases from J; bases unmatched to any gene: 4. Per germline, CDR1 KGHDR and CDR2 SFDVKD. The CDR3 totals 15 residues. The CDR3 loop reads CATSDGDRGDQPQHF. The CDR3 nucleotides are TGTGCCACCAGTGATGGTGACAGGGGGGATCAGCCCCAGCATTTT.

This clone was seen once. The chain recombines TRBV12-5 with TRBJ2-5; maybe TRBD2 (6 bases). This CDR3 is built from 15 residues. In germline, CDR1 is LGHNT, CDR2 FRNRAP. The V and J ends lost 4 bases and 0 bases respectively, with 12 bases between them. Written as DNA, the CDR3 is TGTGCTAGTGGTTCCGGCGGGATGTACCAAGAGACCCAGTACTTC. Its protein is CASGSGGMYQETQYF. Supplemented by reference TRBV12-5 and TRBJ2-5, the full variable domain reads DARVTQTPRHKVTEMGQEVTMRCQPILGHNTVFWYRQTMMQGLELLAYFRNRAPLDDSGMPKDRFSAEMPDATLATLKIQPSEPRDSAVYFCASGSGGMYQETQYFGPGTRLLVL.

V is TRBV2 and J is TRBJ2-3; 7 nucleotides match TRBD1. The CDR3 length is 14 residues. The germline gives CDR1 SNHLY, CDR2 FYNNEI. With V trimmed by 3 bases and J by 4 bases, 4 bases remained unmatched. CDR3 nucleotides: TGTGCCAGCAGTGAGAACAGGGGCGCAGATACGCAGTATTTT. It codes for CASSENRGADTQYF.